These T cell receptor beta chains were read from a single sample in a study of neurological immune-mediated disorders. Via MiXCR, TCRdb re-called the 5' RACE reads, giving one row per CDR3 protein. The sample has tens of thousands of distinct CDR3 sequences, 11% to 15% seen once. The specimen was PBMCs. These receptors came from a woman aged 45-65 years in good health. Both conserved end residues are part of each CDR3. The D gene is left open where the match is weak. Some rows have no size entry. The others give once, few or many, or a class for an expanded clone.

j_call v_call d_call clone_size cdr3_nt cdr3_aa
TRBJ2-1 TRBV12-3/TRBV12-4 . many TGTGCCAGCAGTCCCGACCGAATCCAGTTCTTC CASSPDRIQFF
TRBJ1-4 TRBV5-1 . . TGCGCCAGCAGCGAAGCAGGGACGGGTGGAGAAAAACTGTTTTTT CASSEAGTGGEKLFF
TRBJ1-5 TRBV3-1 . many TGTGCCAGCAGCCAAGGTAGCAATCAGCCCCAGCATTTT CASSQGSNQPQHF
TRBJ2-5 TRBV5-6 TRBD1 many TGTGCCAGCAGCTTGGAGACCTACCGACAGGGAACCCAGTACTTC CASSLETYRQGTQYF
TRBJ2-1 TRBV3-1 TRBD2 many TGTGCCAGCAGCCAAGCAACGGGGGGAAATGAGCAGTTCTTC CASSQATGGNEQFF
TRBJ2-5 TRBV3-1 TRBD2 . TGTGCCAGCAGCCAAGATCCTAGACTAGCGGGGACACCAGAGACCCAGTACTTC CASSQDPRLAGTPETQYF
TRBJ2-1 TRBV5-1 . many TGCGCCAGCAGCTTGGCCGGGGACCTTACCCATGAGCAGTTCTTC CASSLAGDLTHEQFF
TRBJ2-3 TRBV7-6 . . TGTGCCAGCAGCTTAGCGACAAGGGGAGATACGCAGTATTTT CASSLATRGDTQYF
TRBJ2-3 TRBV3-1 . . TGTGCCAGTAGCCGCCGCACAGATACGCAGTATTTT CASSRRTDTQYF
TRBJ1-5 TRBV2 . many TGTGCCAGCAGTGCGGATAGCAATCAGCCCCAGCATTTT CASSADSNQPQHF
TRBJ1-1 TRBV9 . many TGTGCCAGCAGCGTATTGGGGGGGAGTGAAGCTTTCTTT CASSVLGGSEAFF
TRBJ2-7 TRBV5-1 TRBD1 many TGCGCCAGCAGCGCCGCAACAGGGGGCAACGAGCAGTACTTC CASSAATGGNEQYF
TRBJ2-1 TRBV5-1 . . TGCGCCAGCAGCTTGCCGACCGGGAGTACCTACAATGAGCAGTTCTTC CASSLPTGSTYNEQFF
TRBJ1-4 TRBV7-2 . many TGTGCCAGCAGCCCCCAGGGCATCTTAACTAATGAAAAACTGTTTTTT CASSPQGILTNEKLFF
TRBJ1-1 TRBV5-1 TRBD1 many TGCGCCAGCAGCACCGGACAGGGGGCTTGGACTGAAGCTTTCTTT CASSTGQGAWTEAFF
TRBJ1-2 TRBV20-1 TRBD1 many TGCAGTGCTGGGACAGGGGGCGCGAGGGGCTACACCTTC CSAGTGGARGYTF